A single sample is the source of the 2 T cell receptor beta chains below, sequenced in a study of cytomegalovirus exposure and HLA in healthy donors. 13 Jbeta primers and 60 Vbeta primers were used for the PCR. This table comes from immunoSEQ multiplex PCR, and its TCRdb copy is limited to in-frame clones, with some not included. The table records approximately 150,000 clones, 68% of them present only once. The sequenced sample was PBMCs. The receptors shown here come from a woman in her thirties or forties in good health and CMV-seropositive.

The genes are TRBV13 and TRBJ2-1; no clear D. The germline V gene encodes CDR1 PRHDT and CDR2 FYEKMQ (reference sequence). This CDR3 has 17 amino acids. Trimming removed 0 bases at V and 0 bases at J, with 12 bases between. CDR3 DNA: TGTGCCAGCAGCTTAGGCGGTTACCCAAGCTCCTACAATGAGCAGTTCTTC. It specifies CASSLGGYPSSYNEQFF.

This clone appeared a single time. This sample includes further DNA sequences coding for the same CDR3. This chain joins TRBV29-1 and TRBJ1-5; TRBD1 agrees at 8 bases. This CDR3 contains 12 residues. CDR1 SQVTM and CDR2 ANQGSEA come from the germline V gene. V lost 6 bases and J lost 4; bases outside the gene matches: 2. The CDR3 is CSVRQGNQPQHF. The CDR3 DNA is TGCAGCGTAAGACAGGGGAATCAGCCCCAGCATTTT. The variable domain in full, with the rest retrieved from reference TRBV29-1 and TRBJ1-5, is SAVISQKPSRDICQRGTSLTIQCQVDSQVTMMFWYRQQPGQSLTLIATANQGSEATYESGFVIDKFPISRPNLTFSTLTVSNMSPEDSSIYLCSVRQGNQPQHFGDGTRLSIL.